These 30 T cell receptor beta chains share one sample of origin, sequenced in a study of T cell repertoires in aging, cancer and after chemotherapy (dated by TCRdb to between 2017 and 2020). Instead of sorted cells or RNA, genomic DNA extracted from peripheral blood served as the source for amplifying TCR beta rearrangements. Sequencing instrument: Illumina MiSeq. Rearranged TRB sequences spanning V, D and J segments were amplified in a multiplex touch-down PCR with a mixed TRB-A/B primer pool. TCRdb reprocessed the public reads (quality trimming at Q25 with fastp, clone calling with MiXCR) and kept in-frame beta chains. Identical CDR3 protein sequences are pooled into one entry, listed with their most common genes and DNA. The sample table records over 10,000 distinct CDR3 sequences; 21% of these occur just once. In total, the top ten clones hold around 5.8% of the sample. Sequencing was carried out using blood. These receptors came from a human donor in good health.

This chain connects TRBV25-1 to TRBJ2-4; D is ambiguous. The CDR3 sequence is 13 residues long. CDR1 and CDR2 (germline): MGHDK, SYGVNS. Trimming shortened V by 3 bases and J by 2 bases, and 5 bases separated the two germline ends. The DNA of the CDR3 is TGTGCCAGCAGTGAGATGTCCAAAAACATTCAGTACTTC. As protein: CASSEMSKNIQYF.

This clonotype was detected only a few times. J is TRBJ1-1 and V is TRBV4-1, with no clear D. The CDR3 is 14 amino acids. V lost 4 bases, J lost 2 bases, and 11 bases lay in between. CDR1 and CDR2 (germline): MGHRA, YSYEKL. CDR3: CASSRYARNTEAFF. CDR3 DNA sequence: TGCGCCAGCAGCCGATACGCAAGAAACACTGAAGCTTTCTTT.

The table lists this clonotype with a few counts. V and J are TRBV11-1 and TRBJ2-3, with 10 bases identical to TRBD2. The V and J ends lost 1 base and 0 bases, in that order; junction bases with no gene match: 10. The CDR3 sequence is 19 residues long. Germline lookup yields CDR1 SGHAT and CDR2 FQDESV (reference sequence). The CDR3 sequence is CASSLELASGGLSTDTQYF. The DNA of the CDR3 is TGTGCCAGCAGCTTAGAATTGGCTAGCGGGGGCCTGAGCACAGATACGCAGTATTTT.

This clonotype is labeled as medium-sized. CDR3 sequence (DNA): TGTGCCAGCAGTGAAGGGGCCGGCTATGGCTACACCTTC. Its translation is CASSEGAGYGYTF. This rearrangement joins TRBV6-1 to TRBJ1-2; D not resolved. This CDR3 has 13 amino acids. V was trimmed by 1 base and J by 4 bases, leaving 7 bases between them. CDR1 MNHNS and CDR2 SASEGT come from the germline V gene.

This clonotype is classed as medium-sized. The chain is built from TRBV19 and TRBJ2-3; 11 positions match TRBD1. The length of the CDR3 is 16 residues. Germline loops: CDR1 LNHDA, CDR2 SQIVND (reference sequence). The V and J ends lost 5 bases and 4 bases, in that order; junction bases with no gene match: 8. The CDR3 spells CASSAGTGGHPDTQYF. For the CDR3, the DNA is TGTGCCAGTAGTGCGGGGACAGGGGGACACCCAGATACGCAGTATTTT.

By sample fraction, this clonotype is medium-sized (0.01 to 0.1%). This chain connects TRBV7-3 to TRBJ2-3; a possible D gene is TRBD1 (6 bases). Trimming cost V 4 bases and J 0 bases, with 8 bases left between them. Germline CDR1 is SGHTA and CDR2 is FQGTGA. The CDR3 spans 14 residues. CDR3 sequence (DNA): TGTGCCAGCAGCTCAGGGGTGAGCACAGATACGCAGTATTTT. Its translation is CASSSGVSTDTQYF.

By sample share, this clonotype is medium-sized. The chain has TRBV30 and TRBJ2-1, with D perhaps matching TRBD1 or TRBD2 (5 bases each). This CDR3 contains 13 residues. The germline V and J ends were trimmed by 6 bases and 4 bases, with 13 bases remaining between them. Per the germline V gene, CDR1 is GTSNPN and CDR2 is SVGIG (reference sequence). The CDR3 bases are TGTGCCTGCCTCCGGGGCGGATACAATGAGCAGTTCTTC. Protein sequence: CACLRGGYNEQFF.

This clonotype has ten or more counts. This rearrangement joins TRBV10-3 to TRBJ2-2; 9 bases align to TRBD2. Germline V CDR1 and CDR2: ENHRY, SYGVKD. V dropped 0 bases and J dropped 7; count of bases not matched to a gene: 6. This CDR3 is 16 amino acids long. The DNA for the CDR3 is TGTGCCATCAGTGAGTCTTCGCGGGGGGGCGTCGGGGAGCTGTTTTTT. It encodes CAISESSRGGVGELFF.

Sample share makes this clonotype medium-sized (0.01 to 0.1%). The V and J genes are TRBV6-5 and TRBJ1-1; tentatively, D is TRBD1 (6 bases). V lost 0 bases to trimming and J lost 5 bases, with 10 bases between them. The CDR3 is made up of 14 amino acids. CDR1 is MNHEY and CDR2 is SVGAGI in the germline V gene. CDR3 amino acids: CASSYSQGRTEAFF. The CDR3 nucleotides are TGTGCCAGCAGTTACTCACAGGGCAGGACTGAAGCTTTCTTT.

This chain links TRBV13 with TRBJ2-1, with D perhaps matching TRBD2 (7 bases). The CDR3 runs to 15 residues. From germline, CDR1 is PRHDT and CDR2 FYEKMQ (reference sequence). V gave up 3 bases and J gave up 7 bases, with 16 bases separating them. Here the CDR3 DNA reads TGTGCCAGCAGCTTCGGAGGGGGGGGCCGGAATGAGCAGTTCTTC. Translated, it gives CASSFGGGGRNEQFF.

Judged by abundance, this clonotype is medium-sized (0.01 to 0.1%). The gene calls are TRBV19 and TRBJ1-4; 8 positions agree with TRBD1. CDR1 is LNHDA and CDR2 is SQIVND in the germline V gene (reference sequence). This CDR3 has 14 amino acids. V shed 3 bases and J 7 bases; nucleotides not matched to a gene: 4. The CDR3: CASSMDRVREKLFF. The CDR3 nucleotides read TGTGCCAGTAGTATGGACAGGGTGCGTGAAAAACTGTTTTTT.

In this sample, this clonotype turned up a few times. J is TRBJ1-2 and V is TRBV12-3 or TRBV12-4, with D unresolved. The V gene lost 4 bases and the J gene lost 4 bases, with 7 bases spanning the gap. This CDR3 region has 12 residues. CDR3 sequence reads: CASSSDLYGYTF. The CDR3, as DNA: TGTGCCAGCAGTTCCGACCTCTATGGCTACACCTTC.

By share, this clonotype ranks as medium-sized. The rearrangement links TRBV15 to TRBJ2-7; 10 nucleotides line up with TRBD1. V was clipped by 0 bases and J by 4 bases; unmatched bases: 3. Germline V gene lookup returns CDR1 LNHNV and CDR2 YYDKDF (reference sequence). The length of the CDR3 is 15 residues. Here the CDR3 reads CATSRERDRGYEQYF. The CDR3, as DNA: TGTGCCACCAGCAGAGAAAGGGACAGGGGTTACGAGCAGTACTTC.

The chain has TRBV5-6 and TRBJ2-1; the D is unclear. From germline, CDR1 is SGHDT and CDR2 YYEEEE. The CDR3 loop spans 17 amino acids. V lost 2 bases and J lost 0, with 15 bases in between. The CDR3 sequence is CASSFSVDWASYNEQFF. As DNA, the CDR3 is TGTGCCAGCAGCTTCAGTGTAGACTGGGCCTCCTACAATGAGCAGTTCTTC.

This clonotype occurred a few times. The gene calls are TRBV6-4 and TRBJ1-1, with 7 bases lining up with TRBD1. Germline values: CDR1 MRHNA, CDR2 SNTAGT. The CDR3 consists of 14 residues. V shed 3 bases, J shed 4 bases, and the junction held 5 bases outside the gene matches. DNA of the CDR3: TGTGCCAGCAGTGAAGGGTCAGGGGGCACTGAAGCTTTCTTT. This encodes CASSEGSGGTEAFF.

This clonotype is termed medium-sized. This sequence joins TRBV6-5 and TRBJ2-1; 12 bases line up with TRBD2. Per the germline V gene, CDR1 is MNHEY and CDR2 is SVGAGI. The J segment lost 8 bases and the V segment lost 5 bases, leaving 13 bases of the junction unmatched. CDR3 length: 17 residues. The CDR3 here is CASSTRRLAGVEDEQFF. CDR3 in DNA: TGTGCCAGCAGTACACGGAGACTAGCGGGGGTTGAGGATGAGCAGTTCTTC.

This clonotype rates as medium-sized. The V gene is TRBV7-9, the J gene TRBJ1-2; perhaps TRBD1 as D (5 bases). With 5 bases removed from V and 7 bases from J, the gap between germline ends came to 11 bases. This CDR3 region has 12 residues. Germline values: CDR1 SEHNR, CDR2 FQNEAQ (reference sequence). The CDR3: CASSQTQGGYTF. The CDR3 bases are TGTGCCAGCAGCCAAACCCAGGGTGGCTACACCTTC.

The chain uses TRBV7-9 and TRBJ1-5; D remains unclear. V was trimmed by 1 base and J by 6 bases, leaving 4 bases between them. The germline V gene has CDR1 SEHNR and CDR2 FQNEAQ (reference sequence). CDR3 length: 12 residues. The CDR3 reads CASSLGGQPQHF. DNA for the CDR3: TGTGCCAGCAGCTTAGGAGGTCAGCCCCAGCATTTT.

This clonotype was seen only a few times. The V call is TRBV19, the J call TRBJ1-5, with 8 bases identical to TRBD1. The CDR3 extends over 15 amino acids. Germline trimming cut 7 bases from V and 4 bases from J; bases unmatched to any gene: 9. Germline CDR1 is LNHDA and CDR2 is SQIVND (reference sequence). The CDR3 reads CASTVLTGGNQPQHF. The CDR3 coding sequence is TGTGCCAGTACTGTCCTCACAGGGGGAAATCAGCCCCAGCATTTT. The full variable domain, rest sourced from reference TRBV19 and TRBJ1-5, is DGGITQSPKYLFRKEGQNVTLSCEQNLNHDAMYWYRQDPGQGLRLIYYSQIVNDFQKGDIAEGYSVSREKKESFPLTVTSAQKNPTAFYLCASTVLTGGNQPQHFGDGTRLSIL.

A word on this clonotype: This clone may be a read error of a much larger clone one base away. V usage is TRBV27 and J usage is TRBJ1-2, with D possibly matching TRBD1 (5 bases). CDR3 size: 15 residues. CDR1 is MNHEY and CDR2 is SMNVEV in the germline V gene (reference sequence). The CDR3 protein is CARSLLGGFVYGYTF. The CDR3 DNA reads as TGTGCCAGAAGTTTATTGGGGGGATTCGTCTATGGCTACACCTTC.

The chain joins TRBV6-1 to TRBJ1-1; TRBD1 agrees at 9 bases. The junction had 6 bases not matched to a gene; V was cut back by 6 bases and J by 7 bases. The length of the CDR3 is 13 residues. Germline V CDR1 and CDR2: MNHNS, SASEGT. The CDR3 sequence: CASSRQGGLEAFF. For the CDR3, the DNA is TGTGCCAGCAGCAGACAGGGGGGGCTTGAAGCTTTCTTT.

This clonotype was found a few times. The chain combines TRBV6-4 with TRBJ2-2, with 10 bases fitting TRBD1. After removal of 3 bases from V and 3 bases from J, the junction contained 7 bases not matched to a gene. Germline CDR1 MRHNA, CDR2 SNTAGT. There are 17 residues in the CDR3. CDR3 coding DNA: TGTGCCAGCAGTGAAGCGACGACAGGGGGCCACACCGGGGAGCTGTTTTTT. The encoded protein is CASSEATTGGHTGELFF.

The V call is TRBV12-3 or TRBV12-4, the J call TRBJ2-3; 9 positions agree with TRBD2. CDR3 size: 15 residues. The ends lost 7 bases at V and 0 bases at J; junction bases unmatched: 5. CDR3 sequence reads: CASTRAGGSTDTQYF. In nucleotides, the CDR3 is TGTGCCAGCACCAGAGCGGGGGGTAGCACAGATACGCAGTATTTT.

This clonotype was recorded a few times. The chain joins TRBV5-6 to TRBJ2-5; D unresolved. There are 14 residues in the CDR3. The V gene's germline CDR1 is SGHDT and CDR2 YYEEEE. Trimming pared 0 bases from V and 3 bases from J, leaving 9 bases between. CDR3 DNA sequence: TGTGCCAGCAGCTTGGTGTCTCCCGAAGAGACCCAGTACTTC. It translates to CASSLVSPEETQYF.

By its share, this clonotype is medium-sized. This chain connects TRBV27 to TRBJ1-2, with TRBD1 identical over 9 bases. CDR3 size: 16 residues. Germline trimming cut 6 bases from V and 4 bases from J; bases unmatched to any gene: 12. The germline V gene encodes CDR1 MNHEY and CDR2 SMNVEV (reference sequence). CDR3 nucleotides: TGTGCCAGCAGAGGGACAGGGTTACCCTTTGGCTATGGCTACACCTTC. Protein: CASRGTGLPFGYGYTF.

This clonotype has at least ten counts. The V call is TRBV30, the J call TRBJ1-5; 12 bases match TRBD1. V shed 2 bases and J 8 bases; nucleotides not matched to a gene: 10. The V gene's germline CDR1 is GTSNPN and CDR2 SVGIG (reference sequence). This CDR3 is 16 amino acids long. CDR3 sequence (DNA): TGTGCCTGGAGTAGGAGGGACAGGGGGCGCCGGGAGCCCCAGCATTTT. It translates to CAWSRRDRGRREPQHF.

The J gene is TRBJ1-1, the V gene TRBV18, with 8 nucleotides matching TRBD1. The CDR3 spans 14 residues. V dropped 5 bases and J dropped 1; count of bases not matched to a gene: 3. CDR1 and CDR2 from the germline V gene are KGHSH and LQKENI. The DNA of the CDR3 is TGTGCCAGCTCAACAGGGGGAGCGAACACTGAAGCTTTCTTT. Protein sequence: CASSTGGANTEAFF.

The rearrangement links TRBV25-1 to TRBJ2-5, with TRBD1 matching 9 bases. With 0 bases clipped from V and 5 bases from J, the junction kept 13 bases outside the gene matches. This CDR3 is built from 18 residues. Germline V CDR1 and CDR2: MGHDK, SYGVNS. CDR3 in amino acids: CASSEYTAPGTGRETQYF. The DNA of the CDR3 is TGTGCCAGCAGTGAATATACGGCCCCCGGGACAGGGAGGGAGACCCAGTACTTC. The full variable domain, in which reference TRBV25-1 and TRBJ2-5 provide the parts outside the CDR3, is EADIYQTPRYLVIGTGKKITLECSQTMGHDKMYWYQQDPGMELHLIHYSYGVNSTEKGDLSSESTVSRIRTEHFPLTLESARPSHTSQYLCASSEYTAPGTGRETQYFGPGTRLLVL.

J is TRBJ2-2 and V is TRBV6-4, with 7 bases matching TRBD1. CDR3 length: 13 residues. Germline-derived CDR1 and CDR2 are MRHNA and SNTAGT. V lost 6 bases, J lost 7 bases, and 5 bases stayed unmatched. The CDR3 DNA reads TGTGCCAGCAGCCAGGGGGAGAGCGGGGAGCTGTTTTTT. Amino acids: CASSQGESGELFF.

This clonotype has only one observation. The chain combines TRBV12-3 or TRBV12-4 with TRBJ2-7, with TRBD1 identical over 12 bases. The CDR3 runs to 15 residues. V lost 6 bases, J lost 4 bases, and 7 bases stayed unmatched. The CDR3 sequence is CASRGTGGNLYEQYF. The CDR3 region has the DNA TGTGCCAGCAGGGGGACAGGGGGCAATTTGTACGAGCAGTACTTC.